Below are 24 T cell receptor beta chains sequenced from a single sample in a study of cytomegalovirus exposure and HLA in healthy donors. The PCR had 60 Vbeta and 13 Jbeta primers. Only in-frame clones appear in the TCRdb table, and some are missing; sequencing was by immunoSEQ multiplex PCR. The sample has some 170,000 clones, just under 80% seen once. The sequenced sample was PBMCs. These receptors were collected from a female donor in good health and CMV-seronegative.

This chain joins TRBV4-1 and TRBJ2-2; 7 bases map to TRBD2. The CDR3 is 16 amino acids. V shed 1 base and J 4 bases; nucleotides not matched to a gene: 6. CDR1 and CDR2 (germline): MGHRA, YSYEKL. DNA of the CDR3: TGCGCCAGCAGCCAAGGGTGGTGGGGGGGCACCGGGGAGCTGTTTTTT. It yields the protein CASSQGWWGGTGELFF.

This clone appeared a few times. The chain links TRBV6-5 to TRBJ2-2; 9 nucleotides align to TRBD2. Trimming took 7 bases from V and 5 from J; bases not matched to a gene: 8. This CDR3 spans 15 amino acids. CDR1 is MNHEY, CDR2 SVGAGI, per germline. The CDR3 DNA follows: TGTGCCAGCAACATAGCAGCGGGGGGTACCGGGGAGCTGTTTTTT. Encoded protein: CASNIAAGGTGELFF.

CDR3 sequence: CASSILAGSYQNIQYF. DNA of the CDR3: TGTGCCAGTAGTATCCTAGCGGGAAGCTACCAAAACATTCAGTACTTC. This chain uses TRBV19 with TRBJ2-4; TRBD2 aligns across 9 bases. CDR1 and CDR2 from the germline V gene are LNHDA and SQIVND (reference sequence). The CDR3 length is 16 residues. V was clipped by 3 bases and J by 5 bases; unmatched bases: 8.

V is TRBV6-5 and J is TRBJ2-5; the D is unclear. Germline loops: CDR1 MNHEY, CDR2 SVGAGI. The germline V and J ends were trimmed by 5 bases and 1 base, with 11 bases remaining between them. CDR3 length: 14 residues. Here the CDR3 DNA reads TGTGCCAGCAGTCACCAGGTGGGCCAAGAGACCCAGTACTTC. This sequence encodes CASSHQVGQETQYF.

The gene calls are TRBV5-1 and TRBJ2-7; a possible D gene is TRBD2 (6 bases). Trimming left V 0 bases short and J 6 bases short, with 13 bases between. Looked up from germline, CDR1 is SGHRS and CDR2 is YFSETQ. The CDR3 is made up of 14 amino acids. CDR3 nucleotides: TGCGCCAGCAGCTTGGATGGAGGGTATGGCGAGCAGTACTTC. Protein product: CASSLDGGYGEQYF.

The chain recombines TRBV7-9 with TRBJ2-3; 9 bases agree with TRBD2. V dropped 2 bases and J dropped 4; count of bases not matched to a gene: 4. Germline CDR1 is SEHNR and CDR2 is FQNEAQ (reference sequence). The CDR3 extends over 15 amino acids. CDR3 region: CASSLRRGGADTQYF. The CDR3 DNA is TGTGCCAGCAGCTTACGGCGGGGGGGGGCAGATACGCAGTATTTT.

This rearrangement joins TRBV6-6 to TRBJ1-2, with D maybe TRBD1 (6 bases). There are 12 residues in the CDR3. The V gene lost 5 bases and the J gene lost 6 bases, with 10 bases spanning the gap. Germline V lookup: CDR1 MNHNY, CDR2 SVGAGI (reference sequence). As DNA, the CDR3 is TGTGCCAGCAGTACAGGGTTCCATGGCTACACCTTC. Encoded protein: CASSTGFHGYTF.

The CDR3 DNA is TGTGCCAGCAGTTTCGGGAGCTCCTACAATGAGCAGTTCTTC. This codes for CASSFGSSYNEQFF. The V call is TRBV27, the J call TRBJ2-1, with D possibly being TRBD2 (6 bases). V dropped 3 bases and J dropped 0 bases, with 6 bases sitting between them. The CDR3 spans 14 residues. Germline V gene sequence: CDR1 MNHEY, CDR2 SMNVEV (reference sequence).

V usage is TRBV7-9 and J usage is TRBJ1-1; the D gene is possibly TRBD1 (5 bases). The CDR3 is 15 residues long. The germline CDR1 and CDR2 sequences are SEHNR and FQNEAQ (reference sequence). The V gene lost 1 base and the J gene lost 0 bases, with 9 bases spanning the gap. CDR3 sequence: CASSLGRGMNTEAFF. Here the CDR3 DNA reads TGTGCCAGCAGCTTAGGACGGGGGATGAACACTGAAGCTTTCTTT.

Turning to this clone: Other DNA sequences within the sample encode an identical CDR3. The genes are TRBV28 and TRBJ1-5; D is undetermined. The V gene's germline CDR1 is MDHEN and CDR2 SYDVKM. The CDR3 extends over 14 amino acids. The V and J ends lost 5 bases and 10 bases respectively, with 18 bases between them. CDR3 in DNA: TGTGCCAGCAGTACCCGACGGGGTGCTCAACCCCAGCATTTT. Protein sequence: CASSTRRGAQPQHF.

A remark on this clone: Mismatch with germline at one junction end may stem from a read error. V is TRBV7-3 and J is TRBJ2-5; a possible D gene is TRBD2 (6 bases). Germline V lookup: CDR1 SGHTA, CDR2 FQGTGA. The CDR3 extends over 14 amino acids. DNA for the CDR3: TGTGCCGGCAGCCTATATAGCCCGGAGGGGACCCAGTACTTC. Protein: CAGSLYSPEGTQYF.

This clone was counted only a few times. V usage is TRBV6-6 and J usage is TRBJ2-1; 8 nucleotides match TRBD1. J was trimmed by 5 bases and V by 5 bases; bases with no gene match: 11. This CDR3 comprises 16 residues. Germline CDR1 MNHNY, CDR2 SVGAGI (reference sequence). DNA for the CDR3: TGTGCCAGCAGTCACGACAGGGGCGGTTTTAACAATGAGCAGTTCTTC. Protein product: CASSHDRGGFNNEQFF.

This chain connects TRBV6-4 to TRBJ2-2; D might be TRBD2 (6 bases). V lost 0 bases and J 7 bases, leaving 15 bases between the germline ends. The germline V gene encodes CDR1 MRHNA and CDR2 SNTAGT. The CDR3 has 16 residues. In DNA, the CDR3 is TGTGCCAGCAGTGACTCGGGAGGCCTCGAGTACGGGGAGCTGTTTTTT. It yields the protein CASSDSGGLEYGELFF.

This chain connects TRBV5-1 to TRBJ2-5; TRBD1 aligns across 7 bases. The end of the DNA aligns better with TRBJ2-7, so the J call may be wrong. Germline values: CDR1 SGHRS, CDR2 YFSETQ. This CDR3 is built from 16 residues. CDR3 loop: CASSNRQGPLSYEQYF. CDR3 nucleotides: TGCGCCAGCAGCAATAGACAGGGCCCCCTCTCCTACGAGCAGTACTTC.

The chain has TRBV2 and TRBJ1-1; 7 positions match TRBD1. Germline V gene lookup returns CDR1 SNHLY and CDR2 FYNNEI. The CDR3 has 13 amino acids. Unmatched junction bases numbered 6, after V lost 6 bases and J lost 5 bases. Here the CDR3 reads CASSQGVGTEAFF. The CDR3 DNA sequence: TGTGCCAGCAGCCAGGGGGTAGGGACTGAAGCTTTCTTT.

The chain has TRBV19 and TRBJ2-2; TRBD2 agrees at 12 bases. V gave up 7 bases and J gave up 6 bases; unmatched junction bases: 6. This CDR3 has 15 residues. Germline CDR1 LNHDA, CDR2 SQIVND (reference sequence). The CDR3 sequence is CASTALAGGAGELFF. CDR3 sequence (DNA): TGTGCCAGTACGGCGCTAGCGGGAGGGGCCGGGGAGCTGTTTTTT.

V and J are TRBV2 and TRBJ1-2, with 7 bases lining up with TRBD1. CDR1 and CDR2 from the germline V gene are SNHLY and FYNNEI. CDR3 length: 12 amino acids. V shed 7 bases, J shed 6 bases, and the junction held 5 bases outside the gene matches. DNA of the CDR3: TGTGCCAGCAACAAGGGGGCAGATGGCTACACCTTC. Encoded protein: CASNKGADGYTF.

This chain connects TRBV28 to TRBJ2-5, with 11 bases lining up with TRBD1. The CDR3 has 14 residues. Trimming at V came to 3 bases and at J to 4 bases, leaving 1 base not matched to a gene. Germline CDR1 MDHEN, CDR2 SYDVKM. CDR3 sequence reads: CASSFGTGGETQYF. DNA for the CDR3: TGTGCCAGCAGTTTTGGGACAGGGGGAGAGACCCAGTACTTC.

In this sample, this clone turned up a few times. The chain couples TRBV9 to TRBJ2-7; 10 bases line up with TRBD1. Per germline, CDR1 SGDLS and CDR2 YYNGEE. The CDR3 extends over 14 amino acids. The V and J ends lost 3 bases and 6 bases, in that order; junction bases with no gene match: 6. The CDR3 is CASSEGTGDGEQYF. CDR3 nucleotide sequence: TGTGCCAGCAGCGAGGGGACAGGGGATGGCGAGCAGTACTTC.

This clone was recorded a few times. J is TRBJ2-1 and V is TRBV11-3; 12 positions agree with TRBD2. Per germline, CDR1 SGHNT and CDR2 YENEEA. V lost 0 bases and J lost 4; bases outside the gene matches: 10. The CDR3 is 19 residues long. CDR3 protein: CASSLERLAGGPYYNEQFF. As DNA, the CDR3 is TGTGCCAGCAGCTTAGAACGGCTAGCGGGGGGGCCATATTACAATGAGCAGTTCTTC.

The J gene is TRBJ2-3, the V gene TRBV11-1; 9 nucleotides align to TRBD1. V lost 3 bases and J lost 2; bases outside the gene matches: 6. CDR1 SGHAT and CDR2 FQDESV come from the germline V gene (reference sequence). There are 16 residues in the CDR3. The CDR3 here is CASSFGTGTLTDTQYF. The CDR3 DNA is TGTGCCAGCAGCTTCGGGACAGGGACACTCACAGATACGCAGTATTTT.

This clone was seen a few times. The V gene is TRBV9, the J gene TRBJ2-6, with D hard to call. V was pared by 4 bases and J by 0 bases, with 8 bases between. Looked up from germline, CDR1 is SGDLS and CDR2 is YYNGEE. This CDR3 region has 15 residues. Written as DNA, the CDR3 is TGTGCCAGCAGCCCGAAGAGCTCTGGGGCCAACGTCCTGACTTTC. This sequence encodes CASSPKSSGANVLTF.

For this clone: Its ends do not fully match the called genes, so a read error is possible. V and J are TRBV7-9 and TRBJ2-7, with 8 bases lining up with TRBD2. In germline, CDR1 is SEHNR, CDR2 FQNEAQ (reference sequence). The CDR3 totals 15 residues. The CDR3 loop reads CSSSLMGLGFYEQYF. In nucleotides, the CDR3 is TGTTCCAGCAGCTTAATGGGACTAGGATTCTACGAGCAGTACTTC.

This sequence joins TRBV2 and TRBJ2-7; the D gene is possibly TRBD2 (6 bases). V was pared by 8 bases and J by 6 bases, with 14 bases between. The CDR3 covers 12 residues. Germline CDR1 is SNHLY and CDR2 is FYNNEI. The CDR3 region has the DNA TGTGCCAGCCGGACCCTGGGACTCGAGCAGTACTTC. This sequence encodes CASRTLGLEQYF. The variable domain in full, with the rest retrieved from reference TRBV2 and TRBJ2-7, is EPEVTQTPSHQVTQMGQEVILRCVPISNHLYFYWYRQILGQKVEFLVSFYNNEISEKSEIFDDQFSVERPDGSNFTLKIRSTKLEDSAMYFCASRTLGLEQYFGPGTRLTVT.